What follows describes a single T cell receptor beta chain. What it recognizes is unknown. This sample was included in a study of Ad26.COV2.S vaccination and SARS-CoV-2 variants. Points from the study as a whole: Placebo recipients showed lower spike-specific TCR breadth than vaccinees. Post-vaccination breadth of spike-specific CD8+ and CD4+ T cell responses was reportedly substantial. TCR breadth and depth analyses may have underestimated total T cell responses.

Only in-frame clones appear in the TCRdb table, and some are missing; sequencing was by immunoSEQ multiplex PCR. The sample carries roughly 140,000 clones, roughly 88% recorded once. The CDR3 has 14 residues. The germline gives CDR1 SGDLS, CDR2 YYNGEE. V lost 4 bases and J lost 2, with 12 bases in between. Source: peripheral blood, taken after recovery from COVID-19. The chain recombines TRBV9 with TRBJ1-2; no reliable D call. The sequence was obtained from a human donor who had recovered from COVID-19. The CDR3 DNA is TGTGCCAGCAGCCTCGGAACTCCGAACTATGGCTACACCTTC. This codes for CASSLGTPNYGYTF.